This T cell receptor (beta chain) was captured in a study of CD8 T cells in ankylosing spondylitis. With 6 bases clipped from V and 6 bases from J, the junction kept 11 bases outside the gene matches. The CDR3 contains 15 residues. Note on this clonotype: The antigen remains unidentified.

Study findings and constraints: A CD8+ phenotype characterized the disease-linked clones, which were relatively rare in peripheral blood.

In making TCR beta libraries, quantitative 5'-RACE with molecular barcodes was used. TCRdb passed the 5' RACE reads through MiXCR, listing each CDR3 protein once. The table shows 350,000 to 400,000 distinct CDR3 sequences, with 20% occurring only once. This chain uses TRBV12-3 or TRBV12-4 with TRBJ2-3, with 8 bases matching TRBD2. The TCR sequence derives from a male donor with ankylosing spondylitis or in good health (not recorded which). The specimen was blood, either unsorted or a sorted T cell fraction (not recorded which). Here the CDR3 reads CASSIFRGGLDTQYF. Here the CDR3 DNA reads TGTGCCAGCAGCATTTTCCGGGGGGGCCTTGATACGCAGTATTTT.